The rows below give T cell receptor beta chains drawn from one sample of a study of identifying expanded T cells in peripheral blood. Profiled with immunoSEQ multiplex PCR; TCRdb holds only in-frame clones, not every one. Among about 52,000 clones listed, 82% were seen once. Source material: blood. These receptors all come from a person between 18 and 70 years old in good health. The conserved cysteine and the conserved F or W are not part of the CDR3 here. Fields, in order: V gene, J gene, CDR3 protein.

TRBV10-3	TRBJ2-3	AITLAGSTDTQY
TRBV14	TRBJ1-2	ASSRLDRGNGYT
TRBV4-2	TRBJ2-3	ASSHNRGSGSTDTQY
TRBV7-2	TRBJ1-1	ASSFDRRAEAF
TRBV19	TRBJ2-3	ASSIGLADTQY
TRBV5-1	TRBJ1-1	ASSLAGGISSEAF
TRBV10-3	TRBJ2-2	AISDVSSGGNTGELF
TRBV5-4	TRBJ2-5	ASSSPLEPQETQY
TRBV19	TRBJ1-1	ASLREKTEAF
TRBV5-1	TRBJ2-7	ASSLRNSYEQY
TRBV14	TRBJ1-3	ASSYILGGSDGNTIY
TRBV30	TRBJ2-1	AWSMAPRGLVEQF
TRBV27	TRBJ2-5	ASSSLAGLGETQY
TRBV2	TRBJ2-3	ASSQTGGRTDTQY
TRBV5-1	TRBJ1-1	ASGPGRTNTEAF
TRBV9	TRBJ1-6	ASSVGVQGPLH
TRBV10-3	TRBJ2-3	AISVGGGSTDTQY
TRBV13	TRBJ1-5	ASSFQGNQPQH
TRBV5-1	TRBJ1-2	ASSLMDGGSYGYT
TRBV9	TRBJ2-3	ASSGDRGQDTQY
TRBV25-1	TRBJ1-1	ASSEYKGKNTEAF
TRBV19	TRBJ2-1	ASSMGPSSYNEQF
TRBV5-1	TRBJ1-2	ASSVDPNYGYT
TRBV7-2	TRBJ2-1	ASSLAPGTSVLREQF
TRBV11-2	TRBJ2-5	ASSATSGAQETQY
TRBV5-1	TRBJ2-3	ASSGGRFTDTQY
TRBV7-9	TRBJ2-3	ASSLDGRDTQY
TRBV7-6	TRBJ2-5	ASSLVGAGGGQETQY
TRBV19	TRBJ2-1	ASSPRGAGYNEQF
TRBV7-9	TRBJ2-5	ASSLEGSQETQY
TRBV6-6	TRBJ1-1	ASSLTAASVAAF
TRBV5-1	TRBJ1-1	ASSFSGLEAF
TRBV29-1	TRBJ1-1	SVEGPSPENTEAF
TRBV30	TRBJ2-7	AWSVAYYEQY
TRBV19	TRBJ2-7	ASSSRGPAYEQY
TRBV6-4	TRBJ2-1	ASSPTGLNEQF
TRBV2	TRBJ2-1	ASSELSPPYNEQF
TRBV7-9	TRBJ2-1	ASKDFNSNEQF
TRBV9	TRBJ1-1	ASSSDRGLVAEAF
TRBV7-9	TRBJ2-1	ASSLALGTSGSYNEQF
TRBV19	TRBJ2-5	ASSVGQGAGETQY
TRBV28	TRBJ1-2	ASSLMDRGDYGYT
TRBV28	TRBJ2-3	ATLGTGDLQAGGADTQY
TRBV6-5	TRBJ1-1	ASRKLGQRAGEAF
TRBV6-5	TRBJ2-3	ASKGLAGGDTQY
TRBV21-1	TRBJ2-3	ASSKLNSPIIDTQY
TRBV5-4	TRBJ1-2	ASSETVNYGYT